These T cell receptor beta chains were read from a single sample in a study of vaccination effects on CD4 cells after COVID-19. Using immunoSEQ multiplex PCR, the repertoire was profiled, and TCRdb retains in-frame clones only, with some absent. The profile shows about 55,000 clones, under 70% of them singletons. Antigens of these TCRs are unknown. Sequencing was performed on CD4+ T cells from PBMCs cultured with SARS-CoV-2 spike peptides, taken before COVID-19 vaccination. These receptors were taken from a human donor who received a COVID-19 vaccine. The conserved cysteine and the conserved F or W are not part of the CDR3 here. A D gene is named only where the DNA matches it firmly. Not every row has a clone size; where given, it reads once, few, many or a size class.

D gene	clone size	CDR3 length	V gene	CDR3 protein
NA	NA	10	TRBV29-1	SVTSGKETQY
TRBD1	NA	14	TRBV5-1	ASSLRTGEVGYGYT
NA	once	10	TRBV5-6	ASSSARGEQF
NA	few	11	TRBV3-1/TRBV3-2	ASSRQSDEKLF
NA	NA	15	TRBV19	ASSMGFGTSSYNEQF
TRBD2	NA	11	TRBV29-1	STRLWGGVTQY
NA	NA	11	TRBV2	AGKGVEGGELF
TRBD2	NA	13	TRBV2	ASSATSGGAQTQY
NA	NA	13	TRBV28	ASAPSLGPQETQY
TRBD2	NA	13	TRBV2	ASGQSGGLAYEQY
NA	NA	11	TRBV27	ASSIYRYNEQF